This T cell receptor beta chain was recorded in a study of identical twins. The CDR3 is made up of 13 amino acids. Germline assignment: CDR1 ENHRY and CDR2 SYGVKD. The V and J ends lost 10 bases and 6 bases respectively, with 18 bases between them. Findings and caveats of the study: Abundant cord blood beta clonotypes carried fewer insertions; memory repertoires showed none.

A word on this clonotype: The target antigen is unknown.

TCRdb reanalysed the 5' RACE reads using MiXCR and keeps one entry per CDR3 protein. The sample carries about 530,000 distinct CDR3 sequences, 20% to 25% recorded once. In addition, the sample was reused for a study of yellow fever vaccine responses in identical twins.

This TCR derives from a woman between 18 and 30 years old in good health. Input material: CD4+ T cells sorted from blood. This sequence joins TRBV10-3 and TRBJ1-1, with D perhaps TRBD1 (6 bases). The chain's CDR3 is CATGGKTRPEAFF. CDR3 DNA: TGTGCCACCGGGGGCAAGACAAGGCCTGAAGCTTTCTTT.